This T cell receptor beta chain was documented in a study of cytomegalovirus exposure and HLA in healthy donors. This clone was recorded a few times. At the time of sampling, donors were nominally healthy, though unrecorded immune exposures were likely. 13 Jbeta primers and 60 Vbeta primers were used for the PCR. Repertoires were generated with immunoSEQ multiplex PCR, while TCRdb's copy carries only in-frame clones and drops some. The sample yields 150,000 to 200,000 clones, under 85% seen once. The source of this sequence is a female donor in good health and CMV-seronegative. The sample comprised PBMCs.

CDR3: CASSYDGGFSTDTQYF. CDR3 DNA: TGTGCCAGCAGTTACGACGGGGGGTTTAGCACAGATACGCAGTATTTT. V gene TRBV6-5 combines with J gene TRBJ2-3, with 7 bases identical to TRBD2. Per the germline V gene, CDR1 is MNHEY and CDR2 is SVGAGI. The trim removed 2 bases at V and 0 bases at J, leaving 5 bases unmatched. CDR3 length: 16 amino acids.